This T cell receptor (beta chain) was retrieved from a study of shared clonotypes between healthy human individuals. As for the study in general: Every donor yielded three CD4 naive, three CD4 memory, two CD8 naive and one CD8 memory plate. Whole-study findings and limits: There were few donors, and this limited the genetic and exposure-history diversity represented. Shared across a few donors were around 4.7% of the naive CD4 clonotypes.

Germline values: CDR1 SGHTA, CDR2 FQGNSA. V dropped 5 bases and J dropped 0; count of bases not matched to a gene: 8. This CDR3 has 17 residues. On this clone itself: The antigen is unknown.

The assay was immunoSEQ multiplex PCR, and TCRdb's table has in-frame clones only and misses some. The table has 2 million to 3 million clones, more than 85% seen once. Sequencing input: naive CD4+ T cells from PBMCs. The subset was: CD45RA+ positively selected. The chain recombines TRBV7-2 with TRBJ2-4, with 9 bases identical to TRBD2. The TCR sequence derives from a man younger than 30 in good health. Some clones in this sample may be carry-over from other donors' samples. In nucleotides, the CDR3 is TGTGCCAGCAGCCGCCCGGGACTAGCCTTAGCCAAAAACATTCAGTACTTC. This sequence encodes CASSRPGLALAKNIQYF.